The T cell receptor (beta chain) under discussion was sequenced for a study of cytomegalovirus exposure and HLA in healthy donors. The CDR3 totals 16 residues. Trimming took 2 bases from V and 3 from J; bases not matched to a gene: 7. In germline, CDR1 is SGHDT, CDR2 YYEEEE. The PCR had 60 Vbeta and 13 Jbeta primers. The method was immunoSEQ multiplex PCR; TCRdb's version includes in-frame clones alone and lacks a portion of them. This table holds 54,000 or so clones, 70% found once. Sequencing input: PBMCs. The gene calls are TRBV5-6 and TRBJ2-3; 9 positions match TRBD2. The receptor's source is a woman aged 60-70 years in good health and CMV-seropositive. The CDR3 nucleotides are TGTGCCAGCAGCTTTAAACCGGGACTAGCAACAGATACGCAGTATTTT. Its protein product is CASSFKPGLATDTQYF.